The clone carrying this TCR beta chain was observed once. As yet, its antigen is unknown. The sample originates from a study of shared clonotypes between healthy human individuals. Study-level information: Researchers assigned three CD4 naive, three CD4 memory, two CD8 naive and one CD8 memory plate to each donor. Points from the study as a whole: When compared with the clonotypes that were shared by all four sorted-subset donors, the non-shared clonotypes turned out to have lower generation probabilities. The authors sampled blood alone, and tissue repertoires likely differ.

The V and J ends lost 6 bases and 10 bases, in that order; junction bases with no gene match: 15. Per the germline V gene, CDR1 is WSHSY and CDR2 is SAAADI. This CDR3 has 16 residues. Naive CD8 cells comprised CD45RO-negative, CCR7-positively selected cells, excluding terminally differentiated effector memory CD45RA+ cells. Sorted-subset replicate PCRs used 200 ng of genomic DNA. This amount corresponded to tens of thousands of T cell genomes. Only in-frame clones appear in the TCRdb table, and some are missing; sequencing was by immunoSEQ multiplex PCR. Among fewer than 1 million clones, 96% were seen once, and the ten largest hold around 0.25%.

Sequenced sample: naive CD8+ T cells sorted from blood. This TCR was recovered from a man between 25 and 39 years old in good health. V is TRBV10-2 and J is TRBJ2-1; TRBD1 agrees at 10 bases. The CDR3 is CASSVISPGTGDEQFF. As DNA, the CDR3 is TGCGCCAGCAGCGTGATATCTCCCGGGACAGGGGACGAGCAGTTCTTC.